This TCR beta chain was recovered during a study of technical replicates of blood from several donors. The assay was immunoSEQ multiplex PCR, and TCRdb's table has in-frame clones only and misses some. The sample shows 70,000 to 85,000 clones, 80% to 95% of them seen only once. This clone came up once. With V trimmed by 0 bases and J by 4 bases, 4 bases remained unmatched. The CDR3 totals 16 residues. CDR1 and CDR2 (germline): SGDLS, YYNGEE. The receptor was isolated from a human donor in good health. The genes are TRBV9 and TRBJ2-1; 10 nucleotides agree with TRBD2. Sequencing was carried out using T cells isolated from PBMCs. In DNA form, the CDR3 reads TGTGCCAGCAGCGTAGAAAGACTAGCGGGTTACAATGAGCAGTTCTTC. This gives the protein CASSVERLAGYNEQFF.